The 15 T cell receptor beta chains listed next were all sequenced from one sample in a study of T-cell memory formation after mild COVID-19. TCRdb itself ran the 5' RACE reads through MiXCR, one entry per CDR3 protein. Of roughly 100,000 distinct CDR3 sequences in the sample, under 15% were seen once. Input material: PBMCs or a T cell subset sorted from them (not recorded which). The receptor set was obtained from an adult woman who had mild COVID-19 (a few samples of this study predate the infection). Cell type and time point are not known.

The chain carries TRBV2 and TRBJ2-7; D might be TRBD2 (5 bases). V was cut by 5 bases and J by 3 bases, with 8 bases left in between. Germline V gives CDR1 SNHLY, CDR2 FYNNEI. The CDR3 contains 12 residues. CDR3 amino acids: CASSTGGYEQYF. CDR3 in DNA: TGTGCCAGCAGTACCGGAGGCTACGAGCAGTACTTC.

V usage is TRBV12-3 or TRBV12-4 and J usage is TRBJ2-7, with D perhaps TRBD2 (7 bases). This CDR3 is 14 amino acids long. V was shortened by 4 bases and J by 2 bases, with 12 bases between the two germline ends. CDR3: CASSWGGQTYEQYF. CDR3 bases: TGTGCCAGCAGTTGGGGGGGGCAAACCTACGAGCAGTACTTC.

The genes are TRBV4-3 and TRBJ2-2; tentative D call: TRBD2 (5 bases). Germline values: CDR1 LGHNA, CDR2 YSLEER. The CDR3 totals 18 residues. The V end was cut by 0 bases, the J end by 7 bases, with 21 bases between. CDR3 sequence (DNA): TGCGCCAGCAGCCAAGATTGGCTAGCCCAAGGAGATGTCGGGGAGCTGTTTTTT. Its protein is CASSQDWLAQGDVGELFF.

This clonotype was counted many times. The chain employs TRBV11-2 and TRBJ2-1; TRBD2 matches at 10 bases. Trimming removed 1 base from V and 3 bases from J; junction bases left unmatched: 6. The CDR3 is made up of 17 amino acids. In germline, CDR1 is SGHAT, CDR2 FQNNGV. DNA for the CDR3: TGTGCCAGCAGCTTAGCCCTAGCGGGAGTTGGCTACAATGAGCAGTTCTTC. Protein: CASSLALAGVGYNEQFF. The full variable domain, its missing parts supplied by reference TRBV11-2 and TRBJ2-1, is EAGVAQSPRYKIIEKRQSVAFWCNPISGHATLYWYQQILGQGPKLLIQFQNNGVVDDSQLPKDRFSAERLKGVDSTLKIQPAKLEDSAVYLCASSLALAGVGYNEQFFGPGTRLTVL.

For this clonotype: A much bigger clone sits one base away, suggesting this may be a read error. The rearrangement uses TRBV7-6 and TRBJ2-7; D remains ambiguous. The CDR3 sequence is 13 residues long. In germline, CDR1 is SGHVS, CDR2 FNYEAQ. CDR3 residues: CSSSPEAVHEQYF. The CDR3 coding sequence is TGTTCCAGCAGCCCAGAGGCGGTTCACGAGCAGTACTTC. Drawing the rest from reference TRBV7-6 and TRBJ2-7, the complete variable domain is GAGVSQSPRYKVTKRGQDVALRCDPISGHVSLYWYRQALGQGPEFLTYFNYEAQQDKSGLPNDRFSAERPEGSISTLTIQRTEQRDSAMYRCSSSPEAVHEQYFGPGTRLTVT.

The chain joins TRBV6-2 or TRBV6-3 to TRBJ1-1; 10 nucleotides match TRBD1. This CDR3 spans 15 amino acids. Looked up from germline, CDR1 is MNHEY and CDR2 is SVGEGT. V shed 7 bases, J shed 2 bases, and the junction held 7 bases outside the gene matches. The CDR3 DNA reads TGTGCCAGCATCCCGGGACAGGGGTTCAACACTGAAGCTTTCTTT. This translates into CASIPGQGFNTEAFF.

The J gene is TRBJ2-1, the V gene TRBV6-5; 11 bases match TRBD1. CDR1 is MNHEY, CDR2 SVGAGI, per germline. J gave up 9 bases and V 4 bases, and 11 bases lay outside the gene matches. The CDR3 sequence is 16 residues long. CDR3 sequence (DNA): TGTGCCAGCAGTTGGTCCCTCTGGGACAGGGGGGGTGAGCAGTTCTTC. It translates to CASSWSLWDRGGEQFF.

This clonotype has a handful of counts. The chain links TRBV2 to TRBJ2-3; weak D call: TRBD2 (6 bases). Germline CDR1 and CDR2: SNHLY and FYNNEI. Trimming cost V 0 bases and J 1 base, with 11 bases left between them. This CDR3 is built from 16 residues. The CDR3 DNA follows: TGTGCCAGCAGTGAAGCGGTCGCTAGCGGCACAGATACGCAGTATTTT. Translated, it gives CASSEAVASGTDTQYF.

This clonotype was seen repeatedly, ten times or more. The CDR3 DNA reads as TGTGCCAGCAGTTCCAGGGGATACAATGAGCAGTTCTTC. Translated, it gives CASSSRGYNEQFF. This chain connects TRBV27 to TRBJ2-1; a possible D gene is TRBD1 (6 bases). The CDR3 has 13 amino acids. Germline-derived CDR1 and CDR2 are MNHEY and SMNVEV (reference sequence). V dropped 4 bases and J dropped 4 bases, with 8 bases sitting between them.

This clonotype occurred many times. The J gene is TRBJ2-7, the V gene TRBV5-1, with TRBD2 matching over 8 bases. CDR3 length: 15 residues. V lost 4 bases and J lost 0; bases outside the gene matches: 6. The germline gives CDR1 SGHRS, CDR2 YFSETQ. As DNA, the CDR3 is TGCGCCAGCAGCGAGGGACTAGGGAGCTCCTACGAGCAGTACTTC. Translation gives CASSEGLGSSYEQYF.

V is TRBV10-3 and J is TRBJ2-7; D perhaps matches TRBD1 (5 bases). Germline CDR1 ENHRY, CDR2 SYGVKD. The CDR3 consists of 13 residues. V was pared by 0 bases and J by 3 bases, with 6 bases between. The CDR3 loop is CAISESGVYEQYV. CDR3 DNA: TGTGCCATCAGTGAGTCAGGGGTCTACGAGCAGTACGTC.

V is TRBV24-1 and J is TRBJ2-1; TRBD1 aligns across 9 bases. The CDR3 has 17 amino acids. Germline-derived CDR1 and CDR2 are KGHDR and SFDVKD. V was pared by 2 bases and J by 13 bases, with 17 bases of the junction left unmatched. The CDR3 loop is CATSDSTDRGPTTVQFF. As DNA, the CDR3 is TGTGCCACCAGTGATTCCACGGACAGGGGCCCTACGACGGTTCAGTTCTTC.

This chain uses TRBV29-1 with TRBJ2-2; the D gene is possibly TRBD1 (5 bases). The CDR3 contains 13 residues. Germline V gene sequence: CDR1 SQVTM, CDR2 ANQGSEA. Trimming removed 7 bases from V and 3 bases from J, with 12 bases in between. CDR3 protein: CSAEQADTGELFF. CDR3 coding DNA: TGCAGCGCCGAACAGGCAGACACCGGGGAGCTGTTTTTT.

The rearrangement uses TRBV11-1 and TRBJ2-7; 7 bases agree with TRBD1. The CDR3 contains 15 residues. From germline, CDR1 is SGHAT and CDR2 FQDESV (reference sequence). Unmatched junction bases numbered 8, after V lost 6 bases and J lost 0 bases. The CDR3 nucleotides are TGTGCCAGCAGGTCGAAGACAGGGCTCTCCTACGAGCAGTACTTC. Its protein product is CASRSKTGLSYEQYF.

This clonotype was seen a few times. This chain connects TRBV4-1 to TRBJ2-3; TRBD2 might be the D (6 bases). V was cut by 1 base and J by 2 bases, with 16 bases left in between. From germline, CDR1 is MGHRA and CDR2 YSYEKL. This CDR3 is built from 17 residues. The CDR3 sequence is CASSQASRLAPTDTQYF. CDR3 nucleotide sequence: TGCGCCAGCAGCCAAGCTTCGCGGCTAGCGCCCACAGATACGCAGTATTTT.